The sequence of this T cell receptor (beta chain) was determined in a study of human thymus T cells. The trim removed 4 bases at V and 3 bases at J, leaving 0 bases unmatched. CDR1 and CDR2 (germline): WNHNN, SYGVQD (reference sequence). CDR3 length: 14 amino acids. Donors were healthy Finnish babies undergoing corrective operations for congenital heart defects. Only four of the eight donors provided an approximately 0.45-1 mL blood sample. Study conclusions and caveats: Blood and thymic repertoires both appeared biased in V and J gene usage.

The data were produced by immunoSEQ multiplex PCR, yet TCRdb's version contains in-frame clones alone and is incomplete. The sample carries approximately 40,000 clones, around 94% recorded once. Concerning this clone itself: Antigen: not known.

This TCR was sampled from a boy younger than two with a congenital heart defect but otherwise immunologically healthy. The sample was blood. This chain connects TRBV10-1 to TRBJ1-4; 9 bases line up with TRBD1. The CDR3 DNA is TGCGCCAGCAGTGGGACAGGGGCTAATGAAAAACTGTTTTTT. It translates to CASSGTGANEKLFF.